The clone carrying this T cell receptor beta chain was detected ten times or more. Building of the TCR beta libraries involved iRepertoire HTBI primers and Arm-PCR of CDR3 regions. TCRdb called the multiplex PCR reads again in MiXCR, with one record for every CDR3 protein. The table lists more than 450,000 distinct CDR3 sequences, 12% of them singletons. The time point here: newly diagnosed GD, antithyroid drugs for less than 3 months. Making the TCR library involved RNA that had been extracted from PBMCs. These data belong to a study of regulatory T cells in long-lasting Graves disease. The same sample was also used in a study of T cells in Graves' hyperthyroidism and ophthalmopathy.

This sequence was found in a woman aged 25 to 45 with Graves disease. Here the sequenced sample was peripheral blood mononuclear cells (PBMCs), taken at new diagnosis, from a patient treated with antithyroid drugs.

The CDR3 region has the DNA TGTGCCAGCAGTTACGACGCAGCTCCCTATGGCTACACCTTC. Translated, it gives CASSYDAAPYGYTF. This sequence joins TRBV6-2 or TRBV6-3 and TRBJ1-2; D is unclear. Germline CDR1 reads MNHEY; CDR2 reads SVGEGT. V lost 2 bases to trimming and J lost 4 bases, with 11 bases between them. The CDR3 runs 14 residues.